Listed below are T cell receptor beta chains from one sample, sequenced in a study of graft-versus-host responses after intestinal transplantation. These receptors' antigens are unknown. Data came from immunoSEQ multiplex PCR; TCRdb stores just in-frame clones and leaves some out. The repertoire holds 75,000 to 100,000 clones, with roughly four fifths as singletons. The material sequenced was unstimulated CD8+ T cells sorted from spleen or lymph node cells, taken before intestinal transplant. These receptors were taken from a human donor who received an intestinal transplant. Both conserved end residues are part of each CDR3. A D gene is named only where the DNA matches it firmly. Clone size, where shown, is once, few, many, or a class for clones that have expanded.

CDR3 | DNA | size | length | J | D | V
CASHSFPPRRGLGTDTQYF | TGTGCCAGTCACAGTTTTCCACCGCGGCGGGGGCTCGGCACAGATACGCAGTATTTT | - | 19 | TRBJ2-3 | - | TRBV27
CASTGYYGETQYF | TGTGCCAGCACCGGCTACTATGGGGAGACCCAGTACTTC | - | 13 | TRBJ2-5 | - | TRBV9
CASSEGQGASPLHF | TGTGCCAGCAGTGAGGGACAGGGTGCTTCACCCCTCCACTTT | few | 14 | TRBJ1-6 | TRBD1 | TRBV6-4
CASSLVGGRGREKLFF | TGCGCCAGCAGCTTGGTGGGGGGCAGGGGGCGTGAAAAACTGTTTTTT | once | 16 | TRBJ1-4 | TRBD1 | TRBV5-1
CAWSVGLGNQPQHF | TGTGCCTGGAGTGTTGGACTGGGCAATCAGCCCCAGCATTTT | - | 14 | TRBJ1-5 | - | TRBV30
CAISEVRGPEYGYTF | TGTGCCATCAGTGAAGTCCGGGGCCCTGAATATGGCTACACCTTC | - | 15 | TRBJ1-2 | - | TRBV10-3
CAWILPTGSYYGYTF | TGTGCCTGGATTTTACCGACAGGGAGTTACTATGGCTACACCTTC | - | 15 | TRBJ1-2 | TRBD1 | TRBV30
CASSPQTRYTDTQYF | TGTGCCAGCAGCCCCCAGACAAGATACACAGATACGCAGTATTTT | - | 15 | TRBJ2-3 | - | TRBV7-3
CAAKPLDNEQFF | TGTGCCGCCAAACCCCTGGATAATGAGCAGTTCTTC | - | 12 | TRBJ2-1 | - | TRBV28
CASSIYRGRAGNTIYF | TGTGCCAGCAGCATTTACAGGGGGCGGGCTGGAAACACCATATATTTT | - | 16 | TRBJ1-3 | TRBD1 | TRBV11-2
CASSPRDRVYEQYF | TGTGCCAGCAGCCCCCGGGACAGGGTGTACGAGCAGTACTTC | once | 14 | TRBJ2-7 | TRBD1 | TRBV11-1
CASSVVRSGAGELFF | TGTGCCAGCAGCGTGGTGAGGTCGGGTGCCGGGGAGCTGTTTTTT | - | 15 | TRBJ2-2 | - | TRBV9
CASSLPRGRGTDTQYF | TGTGCCAGCAGTTTACCCAGAGGGAGGGGGACAGATACGCAGTATTTT | - | 16 | TRBJ2-3 | - | TRBV28
CAWSVDLYNEQFF | TGTGCCTGGAGTGTCGACCTCTACAATGAGCAGTTCTTC | - | 13 | TRBJ2-1 | - | TRBV30
CASSSLGPWSYNSPLHF | TGTGCCAGCAGCTCCCTAGGACCGTGGTCCTATAATTCACCCCTCCACTTT | - | 17 | TRBJ1-6 | - | TRBV27
CASSASGYQETQYF | TGTGCCAGCAGCGCCAGCGGGTACCAAGAGACCCAGTACTTC | - | 14 | TRBJ2-5 | - | TRBV6-8
CASSPEPLNTQYF | TGTGCCAGCAGTCCGGAGCCTTTAAATACGCAGTATTTT | - | 13 | TRBJ2-3 | - | TRBV27
CASSEVWGEALFF | TGCGCCAGCAGTGAGGTGTGGGGAGAAGCGCTGTTTTTT | - | 13 | TRBJ1-4 | - | TRBV10-2
CASSDGGRDYNEQFF | TGTGCCAGCAGTGACGGGGGCCGGGACTACAATGAGCAGTTCTTC | - | 15 | TRBJ2-1 | - | TRBV6-4
CASSYSENEAFF | TGTGCCAGCAGTTACTCGGAAAATGAAGCTTTCTTT | - | 12 | TRBJ1-1 | - | TRBV6-5
CASSFWTGETDEQYF | TGTGCCAGCAGTTTCTGGACAGGGGAGACGGACGAGCAGTACTTC | - | 15 | TRBJ2-7 | TRBD1 | TRBV6-5
CASSQDGGGGYEQYF | TGCGCCAGCAGCCAAGATGGAGGGGGAGGGTACGAGCAGTACTTC | - | 15 | TRBJ2-7 | - | TRBV4-1
CAISEGAYEQFF | TGTGCCATCAGTGAAGGTGCTTATGAGCAGTTCTTC | - | 12 | TRBJ2-1 | - | TRBV10-3
CASSWGRGFTNTEAFF | TGTGCCAGCAGCTGGGGCAGGGGTTTTACGAACACTGAAGCTTTCTTT | once | 16 | TRBJ1-1 | - | TRBV11-2
CASSQDETSGSEQYF | TGTGCCAGCAGCCAAGATGAAACTAGCGGGAGCGAGCAGTACTTC | - | 15 | TRBJ2-7 | TRBD2 | TRBV4-2
CASSLLDDEQFF | TGTGCCAGCAGTCTACTAGACGATGAGCAGTTCTTC | few | 12 | TRBJ2-1 | - | TRBV6-6
CATSKNPRPEAFF | TGTGCCACCAGCAAAAACCCCCGGCCTGAAGCTTTCTTT | - | 13 | TRBJ1-1 | - | TRBV15
CASSSLAGGHDEQFF | TGTGCCAGCAGCTCACTAGCGGGCGGCCATGATGAGCAGTTCTTC | - | 15 | TRBJ2-1 | TRBD2 | TRBV7-9
CAWSVLGNEQFF | TGTGCCTGGAGTGTATTGGGGAATGAGCAGTTCTTC | - | 12 | TRBJ2-1 | - | TRBV30
CASSQGTGIADTQYF | TGCGCCAGCAGCCAAGGTACGGGTATCGCAGATACGCAGTATTTT | - | 15 | TRBJ2-3 | - | TRBV4-1
CASREPGLHHHEQYF | TGTGCCAGCAGGGAACCGGGGCTGCATCACCACGAGCAGTACTTC | few | 15 | TRBJ2-7 | - | TRBV2
CASTASGGTGELFF | TGTGCCAGCACAGCATCGGGAGGTACCGGGGAGCTGTTTTTT | - | 14 | TRBJ2-2 | TRBD2 | TRBV7-6
CASSYPTYEQYF | TGTGCCAGCAGTTACCCGACCTACGAGCAGTACTTC | - | 12 | TRBJ2-7 | - | TRBV6-5
CASSPGTNYEQYF | TGTGCCAGCTCACCAGGGACAAACTACGAGCAGTACTTC | - | 13 | TRBJ2-7 | - | TRBV18
CASSPPGQPRNSNQPQHF | TGTGCCAGCTCACCTCCGGGACAGCCAAGAAATAGCAATCAGCCCCAGCATTTT | - | 18 | TRBJ1-5 | TRBD1 | TRBV18
CAWTRSGGEAFF | TGTGCCTGGACCCGAAGCGGGGGGGAGGCTTTCTTT | - | 12 | TRBJ1-1 | - | TRBV30
CASSPTSGDADTQYF | TGCGCCAGCAGTCCGACTAGCGGGGACGCAGATACGCAGTATTTT | - | 15 | TRBJ2-3 | TRBD2 | TRBV5-1
CASSPPFGPTYEQYF | TGTGCCAGCAGCCCCCCGTTTGGGCCAACCTACGAGCAGTACTTC | few | 15 | TRBJ2-7 | - | TRBV11-3
CASSRPFTSGITNTQYF | TGTGCCAGTAGTAGACCCTTCACTAGCGGGATAACGAATACGCAGTATTTT | few | 17 | TRBJ2-3 | TRBD2 | TRBV19
CASSLGLDWGGYTF | TGTGCCAGCAGCTTAGGCTTGGACTGGGGTGGCTACACCTTC | - | 14 | TRBJ1-2 | - | TRBV7-4
CASSLEQGGNYGYTF | TGTGCCAGCAGCTTGGAGCAGGGAGGTAACTATGGCTACACCTTC | - | 15 | TRBJ1-2 | - | TRBV5-4
CASSFRGDPRTGANVLTF | TGTGCCAGCAGCTTTAGGGGGGATCCTCGCACTGGGGCCAACGTCCTGACTTTC | - | 18 | TRBJ2-6 | - | TRBV11-3
CASGGGSLSSGQPQHF | TGTGCCAGTGGGGGGGGATCACTGAGCTCGGGTCAGCCCCAGCATTTT | once | 16 | TRBJ1-5 | - | TRBV6-6
CAISDLFGTGNEAFF | TGTGCCATCAGTGATTTATTTGGGACCGGGAATGAAGCTTTCTTT | - | 15 | TRBJ1-1 | - | TRBV10-3
CASSENQGSWGQPQHF | TGTGCCAGCAGTGAAAACCAGGGGAGCTGGGGTCAGCCCCAGCATTTT | - | 16 | TRBJ1-5 | - | TRBV6-1
CASTVVVGVQETQYF | TGTGCCAGCACCGTGGTGGTAGGGGTCCAAGAGACCCAGTACTTC | - | 15 | TRBJ2-5 | - | TRBV6-5
CASSQGGTSGTYEQYF | TGCGCCAGCAGCCAAGGCGGGACTAGCGGGACTTACGAGCAGTACTTC | - | 16 | TRBJ2-7 | TRBD2 | TRBV4-3
CASSLEMGGSSTQYF | TGCGCCAGCAGCTTGGAGATGGGCGGGAGCTCTACGCAGTATTTT | - | 15 | TRBJ2-3 | TRBD2 | TRBV5-1
CASSLTSRSYNEQFF | TGTGCCAGCAGTCTGACTAGCAGATCCTACAATGAGCAGTTCTTC | - | 15 | TRBJ2-1 | TRBD2 | TRBV13
CASSLKGTDTQYF | TGTGCCAGCAGCTTAAAGGGGACAGATACGCAGTATTTT | - | 13 | TRBJ2-3 | - | TRBV7-3
CASSPGDYEQYF | TGTGCCAGCAGCCCCGGGGACTACGAGCAGTACTTC | - | 12 | TRBJ2-7 | - | TRBV7-9
CASSLAPWGADTQYF | TGTGCCAGCAGCTTAGCCCCGTGGGGGGCAGATACGCAGTATTTT | few | 15 | TRBJ2-3 | - | TRBV7-9